A selection of T cell receptor beta chains follows, all from one sample in a study of control samples from healthy donors and cancer patients. The data were produced by immunoSEQ multiplex PCR, yet TCRdb's version contains in-frame clones alone and is incomplete. This sample yields tens of thousands of clones, of which around 87% are seen a single time; roughly 13% belongs to the top ten. The sequenced sample consisted of PBMCs. These receptors originate from a woman aged 55-75 years with lung cancer. The CDR3 runs from the conserved cysteine through the conserved F or W. The D gene is left open where the match is weak. Where a row states a size, it is once, few, many or the class of an expanded clone; other rows omit it.

d_call: TRBD1; j_call: TRBJ2-1; v_call: TRBV4-1; clone_size: NA; cdr3_nt: TGCGCCAGCAGCCGACAGGGACGAAGCTCCTACAATGAGCAGTTCTTC; cdr3_aa: CASSRQGRSSYNEQFF
d_call: NA; j_call: TRBJ1-5; v_call: TRBV20-1; clone_size: NA; cdr3_nt: TGCAGTGCTAGTGGGCGGGGGGGAAGAGTCCCGGATAGCAATCAGCCCCAGCATTTT; cdr3_aa: CSASGRGGRVPDSNQPQHF
d_call: NA; j_call: TRBJ2-6; v_call: TRBV14; clone_size: NA; cdr3_nt: TGTGCCAGCAGCACAATACCTAGGCACTCTGGGGCCAACGTCCTGACTTTC; cdr3_aa: CASSTIPRHSGANVLTF
d_call: NA; j_call: TRBJ1-5; v_call: TRBV5-1; clone_size: NA; cdr3_nt: TGCGCCAGCAGCTTGGATGGGGGTGGTCAGCCCCAGCATTTT; cdr3_aa: CASSLDGGGQPQHF
d_call: TRBD1; j_call: TRBJ2-7; v_call: TRBV9; clone_size: NA; cdr3_nt: TGTGCCAGCAGACCCCCCAAGGGGGCCAACGAGCAGTACTTC; cdr3_aa: CASRPPKGANEQYF
d_call: TRBD1; j_call: TRBJ1-1; v_call: TRBV6-5; clone_size: NA; cdr3_nt: TGTGCCAGCAGCAGGGGCAGGGGGGGCACTGAAGCTTTCTTT; cdr3_aa: CASSRGRGGTEAFF
d_call: NA; j_call: TRBJ1-1; v_call: TRBV12-3/TRBV12-4; clone_size: NA; cdr3_nt: TGTGCCAGCACTTTTACCTTGAACACTGAAGCTTTCTTT; cdr3_aa: CASTFTLNTEAFF
d_call: NA; j_call: TRBJ2-7; v_call: TRBV6-8; clone_size: NA; cdr3_nt: TGTGCCAGCAGCCCCGACAGGATTCCCTACGAGCAGTACTTC; cdr3_aa: CASSPDRIPYEQYF
d_call: TRBD1; j_call: TRBJ2-2; v_call: TRBV5-6; clone_size: NA; cdr3_nt: TGTGCCAGCAGCCCGAGGGGACAGAGGAACACCGGGGAGCTGTTTTTT; cdr3_aa: CASSPRGQRNTGELFF
d_call: NA; j_call: TRBJ1-1; v_call: TRBV12-3/TRBV12-4; clone_size: NA; cdr3_nt: TGTGCCAGCAGTAGCGGTGACACTGAAGCTTTCTTT; cdr3_aa: CASSSGDTEAFF
d_call: TRBD1; j_call: TRBJ2-1; v_call: TRBV19; clone_size: NA; cdr3_nt: TGTGCCAGTAGTTTCGACAGGGGCCGGAGTTACAATGAGCAGTTCTTC; cdr3_aa: CASSFDRGRSYNEQFF
d_call: TRBD2; j_call: TRBJ2-5; v_call: TRBV24-1; clone_size: NA; cdr3_nt: TGTGCCACCAGTGACCATCGGGGGGTCCAAGAGACCCAGTACTTC; cdr3_aa: CATSDHRGVQETQYF
d_call: NA; j_call: TRBJ1-4; v_call: TRBV18; clone_size: NA; cdr3_nt: TGTGCCAGCTCCCCGTCGGATGGGGGCTCAGCAACTAATGAAAAACTGTTTTTT; cdr3_aa: CASSPSDGGSATNEKLFF
d_call: TRBD1; j_call: TRBJ2-2; v_call: TRBV7-9; clone_size: NA; cdr3_nt: TGTGCCAGCAGCTTATTCGGGACAGGGGCCGGGGAGCTGTTTTTT; cdr3_aa: CASSLFGTGAGELFF
d_call: NA; j_call: TRBJ1-4; v_call: TRBV5-1; clone_size: NA; cdr3_nt: TGCGCCAGCAGCTGGGGGGGCGCAGATGAAAAACTGTTTTTT; cdr3_aa: CASSWGGADEKLFF
d_call: NA; j_call: TRBJ1-1; v_call: TRBV5-6; clone_size: NA; cdr3_nt: TGTGCCAGCAGCTTGGAACCTAGCAGGGGATGGAACACTGAAGCTTTCTTT; cdr3_aa: CASSLEPSRGWNTEAFF
d_call: TRBD2; j_call: TRBJ2-1; v_call: TRBV2; clone_size: NA; cdr3_nt: TGTGCCAGCACCGATAGATTACTAGCGGGTCGCTACAATGAGCAGTTCTTC; cdr3_aa: CASTDRLLAGRYNEQFF
d_call: NA; j_call: TRBJ1-2; v_call: TRBV5-1; clone_size: NA; cdr3_nt: TGCGCCAGCAGCTTCGCGAGGGGGGGCTACACCTTC; cdr3_aa: CASSFARGGYTF
d_call: NA; j_call: TRBJ1-3; v_call: TRBV30; clone_size: NA; cdr3_nt: TGTGCCTGGAGTGTGGAATCTGGAAACACCATATATTTT; cdr3_aa: CAWSVESGNTIYF
d_call: TRBD1; j_call: TRBJ1-1; v_call: TRBV10-3; clone_size: NA; cdr3_nt: TGTGCCATCAAAGGGACAGGGGGCGTGACTGAAGCTTTCTTT; cdr3_aa: CAIKGTGGVTEAFF
d_call: TRBD1; j_call: TRBJ2-1; v_call: TRBV11-3; clone_size: NA; cdr3_nt: TGTGCCAGCAGCCCTACTCCAGGGGGCGCGTACAATGAGCAGTTCTTC; cdr3_aa: CASSPTPGGAYNEQFF
d_call: NA; j_call: TRBJ2-2; v_call: TRBV7-9; clone_size: NA; cdr3_nt: TGTGCCAGCAGCTTAGAGGCAGCCGGGGAGCTGTTTTTT; cdr3_aa: CASSLEAAGELFF
d_call: TRBD1; j_call: TRBJ2-7; v_call: TRBV15; clone_size: NA; cdr3_nt: TGTGCCACCAGCAGAGATCACAGACAGGGGTATAACTACGAGCAGTACTTC; cdr3_aa: CATSRDHRQGYNYEQYF
d_call: NA; j_call: TRBJ1-1; v_call: TRBV6-2/TRBV6-3; clone_size: NA; cdr3_nt: TGTGCCAGCAGCTCTCCATCACGGAACACTGAAGCTTTCTTT; cdr3_aa: CASSSPSRNTEAFF
d_call: NA; j_call: TRBJ2-1; v_call: TRBV6-1; clone_size: NA; cdr3_nt: TGTGCCAGCAGTGAAATTTTTGGGTACAATGAGCAGTTCTTC; cdr3_aa: CASSEIFGYNEQFF
d_call: NA; j_call: TRBJ1-1; v_call: TRBV11-2; clone_size: NA; cdr3_nt: TGTGCCAGCAGCTTAGATTCGAACGGCCACACTGAAGCTTTCTTT; cdr3_aa: CASSLDSNGHTEAFF
d_call: NA; j_call: TRBJ2-5; v_call: TRBV5-1; clone_size: NA; cdr3_nt: TGCGCCAGCAGCGTAGGACATAGGGGGGCGCAAGAGACCCAGTACTTC; cdr3_aa: CASSVGHRGAQETQYF
d_call: TRBD2; j_call: TRBJ2-5; v_call: TRBV5-4; clone_size: few; cdr3_nt: TGTGCCAGCAGCTTAATGCTAGCGGAAGAGACCCAGTACTTC; cdr3_aa: CASSLMLAEETQYF
d_call: NA; j_call: TRBJ1-4; v_call: TRBV21-1; clone_size: NA; cdr3_nt: TGTGCCAGCAGCAAAGCGCTGGAAAAACTGTTTTTT; cdr3_aa: CASSKALEKLFF
d_call: NA; j_call: TRBJ2-7; v_call: TRBV9; clone_size: NA; cdr3_nt: TGTGCCAGCAGCGTAGGGGGGACGACCTACGAGCAGTACTTC; cdr3_aa: CASSVGGTTYEQYF
d_call: TRBD2; j_call: TRBJ2-1; v_call: TRBV19; clone_size: NA; cdr3_nt: TGTGCCAGTAGTCCCAATTCGGGACTAGCGAGCCATGAGCAGTTCTTC; cdr3_aa: CASSPNSGLASHEQFF